A single TCR beta chain is shown here with its context. TCRdb keeps only in-frame clones here, not all; method: immunoSEQ multiplex PCR. The sample carries about 46,000 clones, approximately 90% recorded once. Germline V gene sequence: CDR1 SGHNT, CDR2 YENEEA. CDR3 length: 14 residues. With 3 bases clipped from V and 5 bases from J, the junction kept 2 bases outside the gene matches. These data come from a study of T cell changes during pregnancy in multiple sclerosis. Sequences were derived from CD4+ T cells from peripheral blood mononuclear cells, sampled in the second trimester of pregnancy. The sequence came from a female donor in good health, enrolled as a control in a pregnancy study. This chain joins TRBV11-3 and TRBJ1-4; 8 nucleotides match TRBD1. The CDR3 nucleotides are TGTGCCAGCAGCTTGCACAGGGGGAATGAAAAACTGTTTTTT. Translation gives CASSLHRGNEKLFF.